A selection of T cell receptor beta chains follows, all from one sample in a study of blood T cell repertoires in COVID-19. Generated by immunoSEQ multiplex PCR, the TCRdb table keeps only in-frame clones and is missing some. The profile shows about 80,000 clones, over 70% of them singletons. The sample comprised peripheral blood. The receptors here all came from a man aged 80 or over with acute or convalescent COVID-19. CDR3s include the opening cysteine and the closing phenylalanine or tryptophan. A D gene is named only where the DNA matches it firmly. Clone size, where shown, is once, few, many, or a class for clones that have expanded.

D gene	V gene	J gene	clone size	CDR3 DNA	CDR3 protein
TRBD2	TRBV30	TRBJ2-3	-	TGTGCCTGGCGGCTAGCGGGGGGGAAGCCAGATACGCAGTATTTT	CAWRLAGGKPDTQYF
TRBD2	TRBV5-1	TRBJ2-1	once	TGCGCCAGCAGCCCCGAGGGACTAGACTACAATGAGCAGTTCTTC	CASSPEGLDYNEQFF
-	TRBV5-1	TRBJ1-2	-	TGCGCCAGCAGCCCGGCGCGGGGGGGAGAGAACTATGGCTACACCTTC	CASSPARGGENYGYTF
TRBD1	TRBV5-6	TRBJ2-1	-	TGTGCCAGCAACCTTCCCGGGACAGGGTTGGCTGACAACAATGAGCAGTTCTTC	CASNLPGTGLADNNEQFF
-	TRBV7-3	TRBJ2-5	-	TGTGCCAGCAGCTTAACGGATAGCCCCGGCGAGACCCAGTACTTC	CASSLTDSPGETQYF
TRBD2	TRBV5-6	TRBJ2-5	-	TGTGCCAGCAGCTGGGGACTAGCGGGCCCAAATCAAGAGACCCAGTACTTC	CASSWGLAGPNQETQYF
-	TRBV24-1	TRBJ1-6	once	TGTGCCACCAGTACATTGAGGAGCTCCTATAATTCACCCCTCCACTTT	CATSTLRSSYNSPLHF
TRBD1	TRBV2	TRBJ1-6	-	TGTGCCAGCAGTGGTCAGGGGGCCTCCAATTCACCCCTCCACTTT	CASSGQGASNSPLHF
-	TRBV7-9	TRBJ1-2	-	TGTGCCAGCAGCTTAGCTGGTGGGCAGGCCAACTATGGCTACACCTTC	CASSLAGGQANYGYTF
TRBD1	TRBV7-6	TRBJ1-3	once	TGTGCCAGCAGCCCGGAAAGGGGGCAAGGAAACACCATATATTTT	CASSPERGQGNTIYF
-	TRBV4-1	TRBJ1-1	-	TGCGCCAGCAGCCAAGAGGGGGGGGCAGGCCTAACTGAAGCTTTCTTT	CASSQEGGAGLTEAFF
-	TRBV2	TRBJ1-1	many	TGTGCCAGCAGTGAGGAGACTGAAGCTTTCTTT	CASSEETEAFF
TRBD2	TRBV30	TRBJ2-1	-	TGTGCCTGGGTAGCGGGGGGCCGGCAGCAGTTCTTC	CAWVAGGRQQFF
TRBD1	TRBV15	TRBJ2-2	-	TGTGCCACCAGCTATGACAGGGGTTCCGCTAAGAACACCGGGGAGCTGTTTTTT	CATSYDRGSAKNTGELFF
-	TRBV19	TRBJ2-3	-	TGTGCCAGTAGTCAACGGCCCGACTCGGCCGATACGCAGTATTTT	CASSQRPDSADTQYF
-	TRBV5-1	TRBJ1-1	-	TGCGCCAGCAGGGGGGAGGTTGGGAGAGGAAACACTGAAGCTTTCTTT	CASRGEVGRGNTEAFF
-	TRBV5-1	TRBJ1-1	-	TGCGCCAGCAGCTCTAGGGGAAACACTGAAGCTTTCTTT	CASSSRGNTEAFF
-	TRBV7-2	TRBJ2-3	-	TGTGCCAGCAGCTTACTCTTATTTGGAGGGCCGGCGGATACGCAGTATTTT	CASSLLLFGGPADTQYF
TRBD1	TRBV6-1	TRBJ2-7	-	TGTGCCAGCAGTGAAGACAGGGGCCCCCGTGGGCAGTACTTC	CASSEDRGPRGQYF
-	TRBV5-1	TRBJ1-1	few	TGCGCCAGCAGCTTGGGGCCGAGGTCGAACACTGAAGCTTTCTTT	CASSLGPRSNTEAFF
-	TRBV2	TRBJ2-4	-	TGTGCCAGCAGTTACGCAGGGGTCAGCGCCAAAAACATTCAGTACTTC	CASSYAGVSAKNIQYF
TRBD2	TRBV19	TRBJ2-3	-	TGTGCCAGTAGTCTAGCGGGGGGAGCAGATACGCAGTATTTT	CASSLAGGADTQYF
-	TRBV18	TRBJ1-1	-	TGTGCCAGCTCACCGGAGAAAGGTCAAGCTTTCTTT	CASSPEKGQAFF
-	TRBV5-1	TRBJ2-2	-	TGCGCCAGCTCGTACGGGGAGGATGGCGGGGAGCTGTTTTTT	CASSYGEDGGELFF
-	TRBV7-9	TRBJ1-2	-	TGTGCCAGCAGCTTAGATGGGCACTATGGCTACACCTTC	CASSLDGHYGYTF
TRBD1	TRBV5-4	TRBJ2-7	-	TGTGCCAGCAGGTCTGGACAGGGGGCTACCTACGAGCAGTACTTC	CASRSGQGATYEQYF
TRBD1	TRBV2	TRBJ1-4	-	TGTGCCAGCAGTGTATTGGGCGGACAGGGGGCTGAAAAACTGTTTTTT	CASSVLGGQGAEKLFF
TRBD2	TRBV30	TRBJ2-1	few	TGTGCCTGGAGGGGACTAGCGATAACCTCCTACAATGAGCAGTTCTTC	CAWRGLAITSYNEQFF
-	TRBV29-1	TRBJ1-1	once	TGCAGCGTTGAAGGAGAGGCGGGGGCAAACACTGAAGCTTTCTTT	CSVEGEAGANTEAFF
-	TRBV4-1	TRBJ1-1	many	TGCGCCAGCAGCCAAGGGACAACCCGAAAGAACACTGAAGCTTTCTTT	CASSQGTTRKNTEAFF
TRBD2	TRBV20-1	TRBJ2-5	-	TGCAGTGCTAGTTATGTAGCGGGGGGGCTCCAAGAGACCCAGTACTTC	CSASYVAGGLQETQYF
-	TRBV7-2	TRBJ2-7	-	TGTGCCAGCAGCTTACGACAGAGTAACTACGAGCAGTACTTC	CASSLRQSNYEQYF
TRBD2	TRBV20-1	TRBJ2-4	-	TGCAGTGCTAGTGGTCTAGCGGGGAACATTCAGTACTTC	CSASGLAGNIQYF
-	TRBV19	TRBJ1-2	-	TGTGCCAGTAGTCGAGACACTTATGGCTACACCTTC	CASSRDTYGYTF
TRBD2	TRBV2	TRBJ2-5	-	TGTGCCAGCAGTGAATTCAGCGGGGGGGTTCAAGAGACCCAGTACTTC	CASSEFSGGVQETQYF
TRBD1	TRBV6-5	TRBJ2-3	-	TGTGCCAGCCGGTACAGGGGCTTCACAGATACGCAGTATTTT	CASRYRGFTDTQYF
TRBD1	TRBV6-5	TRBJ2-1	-	TGTGCCAGCAGTTTCGACAGGGATCCCAATGAGCAGTTCTTC	CASSFDRDPNEQFF
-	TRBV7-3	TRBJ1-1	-	TGTGCCAGCAGCCCACAGGGTATGGACACTGAAGCTTTCTTT	CASSPQGMDTEAFF
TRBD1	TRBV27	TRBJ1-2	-	TGTGCCAGCAGTCAGCTGCAGGGGGCGGCGGGCTATGGCTACACCTTC	CASSQLQGAAGYGYTF
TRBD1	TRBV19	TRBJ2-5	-	TGTGCCAGTAGGGGACAGGGTGTCGAGACCCAGTACTTC	CASRGQGVETQYF
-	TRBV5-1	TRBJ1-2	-	TGCGCCAGCAGCTTGACCGGGGAGCGTTATGGCTACACCTTC	CASSLTGERYGYTF
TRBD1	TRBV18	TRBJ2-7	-	TGTGCCAGCTCACCCTCCGGGACAGGGTACGAGCAGTACTTC	CASSPSGTGYEQYF
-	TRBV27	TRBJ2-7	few	TGTGCCAGCAAGACTAGGGTTGCCTACGAGCAGTACTTC	CASKTRVAYEQYF
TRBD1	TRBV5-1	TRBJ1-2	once	TGCGCCAGCAGCTCCCAGACAGGGGCTTCCTATGGCTACACCTTC	CASSSQTGASYGYTF
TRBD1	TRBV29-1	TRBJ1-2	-	TGCAGCGGGGGCCGTACAGGGGGTGGCTACACCTTC	CSGGRTGGGYTF
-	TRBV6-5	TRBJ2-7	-	TGTGCCAGCAGGCGGGACAGTCTCTCCTACGAGCAGTACTTC	CASRRDSLSYEQYF
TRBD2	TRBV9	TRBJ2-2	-	TGTGCCAGCAGCCCGCGAGGGGCGGGGGGGTACACCGGGGAGCTGTTTTTT	CASSPRGAGGYTGELFF
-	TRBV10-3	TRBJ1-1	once	TGTGCCACCCTGGACAGCTTGAACACTGAAGCTTTCTTT	CATLDSLNTEAFF
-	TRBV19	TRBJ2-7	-	TGTGCCAGTAGTACCCTAGGGGGTTCCTACGAGCAGTACTTC	CASSTLGGSYEQYF
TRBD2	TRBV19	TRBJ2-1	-	TGTGCCAGTAGTAGAACGGCTAGCGGGCTAAACAATGAGCAGTTCTTC	CASSRTASGLNNEQFF
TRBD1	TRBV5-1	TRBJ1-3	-	TGCGCCAGCCACGGAGGACAGGGACACCCCTCTGGAAACACCATATATTTT	CASHGGQGHPSGNTIYF
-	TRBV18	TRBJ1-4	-	TGTGCCAGCTCACCTCGGGATGGTAATGAAAAACTGTTTTTT	CASSPRDGNEKLFF
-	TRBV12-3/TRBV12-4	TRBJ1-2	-	TGTGCCAGCAACAGCAATGATAACGCCTACACCTTC	CASNSNDNAYTF